This T cell receptor (beta chain) was found in a study of PD-1 blockade in mismatch repair-deficient tumors. Turning to the study itself: All were previously treated, progressing patients with some twelve mismatch repair-deficient cancer types. Points from the study as a whole: Tumor-resident clones, often absent from pretreatment blood, expanded after pembrolizumab and then contracted.

About this clone: Its antigen is undetermined.

The CDR3 totals 11 residues. CDR1 is GTSNPN, CDR2 SVGIG, per germline (reference sequence). The ends were cut back, 2 bases at V and 5 bases at J, with 6 bases in the middle. Here immunoSEQ multiplex PCR was the method, and the copy in TCRdb shows in-frame clones only, minus some. The table records tens of thousands of clones, approximately 89% of them present only once. The receptor was derived from an adult with mismatch repair-deficient cancer. Source: peripheral blood, taken 52 weeks after starting pembrolizumab. The chain recombines TRBV30 with TRBJ1-1; D uncertain. This CDR3 is CAWSIATEAFF. CDR3 sequence (DNA): TGTGCCTGGAGTATCGCGACTGAAGCTTTCTTT.